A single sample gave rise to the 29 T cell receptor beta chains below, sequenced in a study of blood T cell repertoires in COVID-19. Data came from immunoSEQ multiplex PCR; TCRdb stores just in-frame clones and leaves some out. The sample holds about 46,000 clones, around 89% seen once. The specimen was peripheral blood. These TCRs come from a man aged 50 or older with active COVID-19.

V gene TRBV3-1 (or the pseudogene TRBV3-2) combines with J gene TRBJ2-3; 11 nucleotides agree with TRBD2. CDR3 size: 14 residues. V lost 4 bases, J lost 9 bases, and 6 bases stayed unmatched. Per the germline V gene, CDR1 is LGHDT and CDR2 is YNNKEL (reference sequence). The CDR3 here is CASSPTSGSGTQYF. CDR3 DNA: TGTGCCAGCAGCCCCACTAGCGGGAGCGGCACGCAGTATTTT.

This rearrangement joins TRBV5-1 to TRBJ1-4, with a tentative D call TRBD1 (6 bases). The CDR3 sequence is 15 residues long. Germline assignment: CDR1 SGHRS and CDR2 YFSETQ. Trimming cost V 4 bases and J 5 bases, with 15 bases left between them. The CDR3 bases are TGCGCCAGCAGCGTAGTACGACAGGAGAATGAAAAACTGTTTTTT. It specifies CASSVVRQENEKLFF. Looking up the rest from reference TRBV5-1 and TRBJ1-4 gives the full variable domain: KAGVTQTPRYLIKTRGQQVTLSCSPISGHRSVSWYQQTPGQGLQFLFEYFSETQRNKGNFPGRFSGRQFSNSRSEMNVSTLELGDSALYLCASSVVRQENEKLFFGSGTQLSVL.

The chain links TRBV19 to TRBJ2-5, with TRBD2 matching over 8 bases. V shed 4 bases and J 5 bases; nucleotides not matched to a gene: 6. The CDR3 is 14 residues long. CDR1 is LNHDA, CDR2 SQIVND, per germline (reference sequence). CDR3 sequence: CASSTRAGAETQYF. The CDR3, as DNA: TGTGCCAGTAGTACCAGAGCGGGGGCGGAGACCCAGTACTTC.

CDR3 nucleotide sequence: TGTGCCAGCTCGAGGACTAGCGGGGGGTGGTACGAGCAGTACTTC. Translation gives CASSRTSGGWYEQYF. The V call is TRBV18, the J call TRBJ2-7; 14 positions agree with TRBD2. V lost 6 bases, J lost 4 bases, and 5 bases stayed unmatched. CDR3 length: 15 residues. Looked up from germline, CDR1 is KGHSH and CDR2 is LQKENI. Full variable domain (outside the CDR3, taken from reference TRBV18 and TRBJ2-7): NAGVMQNPRHLVRRRGQEARLRCSPMKGHSHVYWYRQLPEEGLKFMVYLQKENIIDESGMPKERFSAEFPKEGPSILRIQQVVRGDSAAYFCASSRTSGGWYEQYFGPGTRLTVT.

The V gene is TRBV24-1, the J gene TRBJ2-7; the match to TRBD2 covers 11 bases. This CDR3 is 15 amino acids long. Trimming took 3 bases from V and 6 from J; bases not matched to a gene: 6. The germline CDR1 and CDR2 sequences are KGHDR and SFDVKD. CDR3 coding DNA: TGTGCCACCAGTGATCCGACTAGCGGGAAAGCCGAGCAGTACTTC. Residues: CATSDPTSGKAEQYF.

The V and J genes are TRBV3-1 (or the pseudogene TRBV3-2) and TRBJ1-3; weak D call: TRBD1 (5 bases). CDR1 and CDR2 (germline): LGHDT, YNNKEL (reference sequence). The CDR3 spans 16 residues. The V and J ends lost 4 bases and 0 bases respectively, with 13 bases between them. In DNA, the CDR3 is TGTGCCAGCAGCCCCCAAACAGGTTACTCTGGAAACACCATATATTTT. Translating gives CASSPQTGYSGNTIYF.

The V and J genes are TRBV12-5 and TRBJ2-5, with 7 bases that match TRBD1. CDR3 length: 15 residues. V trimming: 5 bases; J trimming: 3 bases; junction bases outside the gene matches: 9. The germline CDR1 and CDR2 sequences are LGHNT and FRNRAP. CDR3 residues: CASGTGQVVEETQYF. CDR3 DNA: TGTGCTAGTGGTACAGGACAGGTTGTCGAAGAGACCCAGTACTTC.

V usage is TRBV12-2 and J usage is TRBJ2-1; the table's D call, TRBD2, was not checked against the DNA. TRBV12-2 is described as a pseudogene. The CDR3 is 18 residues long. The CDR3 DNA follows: TGTGCAAGTCGCATGGGGGCAAGCGGGAGGGCCCCGGGCAATGAGCAGTTCTTC. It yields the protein CASRMGASGRAPGNEQFF.

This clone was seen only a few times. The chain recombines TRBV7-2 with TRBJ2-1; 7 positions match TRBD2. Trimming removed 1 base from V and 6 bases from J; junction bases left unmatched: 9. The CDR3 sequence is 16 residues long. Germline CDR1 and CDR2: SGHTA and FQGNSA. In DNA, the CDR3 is TGTGCCAGCAGCTTAGGATGGGGGGAGGGCCTCAATGAGCAGTTCTTC. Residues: CASSLGWGEGLNEQFF.

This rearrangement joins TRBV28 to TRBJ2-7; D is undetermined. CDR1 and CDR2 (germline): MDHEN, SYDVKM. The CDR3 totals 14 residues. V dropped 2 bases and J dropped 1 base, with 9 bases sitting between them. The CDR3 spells CASSLKQRSYEQYF. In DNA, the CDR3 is TGTGCCAGCAGTTTAAAGCAGAGGTCCTACGAGCAGTACTTC.

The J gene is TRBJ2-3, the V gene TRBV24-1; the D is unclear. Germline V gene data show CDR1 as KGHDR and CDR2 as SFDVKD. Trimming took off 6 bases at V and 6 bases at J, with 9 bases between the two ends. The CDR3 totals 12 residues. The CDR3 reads CATSQLGDTQYF. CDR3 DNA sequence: TGTGCCACCAGTCAGCTCGGGGATACGCAGTATTTT.

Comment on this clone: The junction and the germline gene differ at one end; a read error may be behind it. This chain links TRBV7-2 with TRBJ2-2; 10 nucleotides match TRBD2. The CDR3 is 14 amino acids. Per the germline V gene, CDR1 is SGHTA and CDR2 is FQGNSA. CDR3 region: CASSLAGEAGELFF. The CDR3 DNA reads TGTGCCAGCAGCCTAGCGGGAGAGGCCGGGGAGCTGTTTTTT.

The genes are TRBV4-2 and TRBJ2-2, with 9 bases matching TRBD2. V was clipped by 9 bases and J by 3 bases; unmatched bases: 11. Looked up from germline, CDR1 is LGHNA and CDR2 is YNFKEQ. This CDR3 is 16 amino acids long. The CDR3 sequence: CASTTSSGRDTGELFF. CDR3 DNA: TGTGCCAGTACGACTAGTAGCGGGAGAGACACCGGGGAGCTGTTTTTT.

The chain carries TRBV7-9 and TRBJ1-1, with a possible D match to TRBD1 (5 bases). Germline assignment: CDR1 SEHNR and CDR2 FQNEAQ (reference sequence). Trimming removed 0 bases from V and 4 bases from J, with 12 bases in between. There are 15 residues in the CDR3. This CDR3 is CASSLADLGGTEAFF. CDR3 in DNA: TGTGCCAGCAGCTTAGCGGATTTGGGGGGCACTGAAGCTTTCTTT.

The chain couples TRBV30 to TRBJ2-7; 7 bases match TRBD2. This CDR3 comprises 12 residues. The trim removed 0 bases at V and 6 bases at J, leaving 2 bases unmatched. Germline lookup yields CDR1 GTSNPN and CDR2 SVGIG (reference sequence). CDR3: CAWSVGGFEQYF. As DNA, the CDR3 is TGTGCCTGGAGTGTGGGAGGGTTCGAGCAGTACTTC.

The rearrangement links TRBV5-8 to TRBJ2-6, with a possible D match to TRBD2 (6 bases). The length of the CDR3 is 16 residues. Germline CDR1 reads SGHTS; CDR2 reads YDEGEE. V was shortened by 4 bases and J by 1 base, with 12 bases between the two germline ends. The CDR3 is CASSPDGGSGANVLTF. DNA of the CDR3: TGTGCCAGCAGCCCAGATGGGGGGTCTGGGGCCAACGTCCTGACTTTC. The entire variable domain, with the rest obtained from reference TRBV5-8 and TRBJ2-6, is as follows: EAGVTQSPTHLIKTRGQQATLRCSPISGHTSVYWYQQALGLGLQFLLWYDEGEERNRGNFPPRFSGRQFPNYSSELNVNALELEDSALYLCASSPDGGSGANVLTFGAGSRLTVL.

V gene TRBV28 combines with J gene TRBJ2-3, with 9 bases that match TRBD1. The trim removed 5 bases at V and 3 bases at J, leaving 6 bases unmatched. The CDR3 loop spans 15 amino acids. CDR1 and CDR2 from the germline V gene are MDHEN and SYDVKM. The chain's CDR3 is CASSEPGQGTDTQYF. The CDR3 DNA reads TGTGCCAGCAGTGAACCGGGACAGGGAACAGATACGCAGTATTTT.

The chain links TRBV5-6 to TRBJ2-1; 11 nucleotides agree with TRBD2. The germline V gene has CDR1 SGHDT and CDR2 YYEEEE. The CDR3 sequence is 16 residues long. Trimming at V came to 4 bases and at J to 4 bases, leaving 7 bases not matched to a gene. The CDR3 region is CASSILTSGGYNEQFF. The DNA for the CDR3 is TGTGCCAGCAGCATCCTAACTAGCGGGGGATACAATGAGCAGTTCTTC.

The CDR3 reads CASSLLRNTEAFF. The CDR3 DNA is TGTGCCAGCAGCTTACTGAGGAACACTGAAGCTTTCTTT. The rearrangement uses TRBV7-2 and TRBJ1-1, with unresolved D. Trimming took off 2 bases at V and 1 base at J, with 5 bases between the two ends. This CDR3 has 13 amino acids. The V gene's germline CDR1 is SGHTA and CDR2 FQGNSA.

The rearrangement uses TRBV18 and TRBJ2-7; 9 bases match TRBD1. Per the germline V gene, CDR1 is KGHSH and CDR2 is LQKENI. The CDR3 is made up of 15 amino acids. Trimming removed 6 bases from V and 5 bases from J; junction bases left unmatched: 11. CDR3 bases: TGTGCCAGCTCCTACCCCGGTACAGGGGGCAACGAGCAGTACTTC. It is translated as CASSYPGTGGNEQYF.

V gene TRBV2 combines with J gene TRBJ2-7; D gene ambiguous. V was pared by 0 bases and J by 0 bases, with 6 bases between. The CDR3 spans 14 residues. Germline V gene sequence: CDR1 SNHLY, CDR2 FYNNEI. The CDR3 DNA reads TGTGCCAGCAGTGAAGCGGTGAGCTCCTACGAGCAGTACTTC. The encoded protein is CASSEAVSSYEQYF.

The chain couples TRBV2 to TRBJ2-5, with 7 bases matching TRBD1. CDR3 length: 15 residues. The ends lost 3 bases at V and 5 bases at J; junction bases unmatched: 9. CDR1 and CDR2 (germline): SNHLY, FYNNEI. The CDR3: CASSESRGRRETQYF. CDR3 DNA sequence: TGTGCCAGCAGTGAGAGTAGGGGGCGCAGGGAGACCCAGTACTTC.

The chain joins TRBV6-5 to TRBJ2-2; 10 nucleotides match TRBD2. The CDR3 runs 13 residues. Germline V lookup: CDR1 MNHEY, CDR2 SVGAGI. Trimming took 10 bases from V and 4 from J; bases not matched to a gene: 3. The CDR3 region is CAISSGSTGELFF. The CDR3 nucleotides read TGTGCCATCTCTAGCGGGAGCACCGGGGAGCTGTTTTTT.

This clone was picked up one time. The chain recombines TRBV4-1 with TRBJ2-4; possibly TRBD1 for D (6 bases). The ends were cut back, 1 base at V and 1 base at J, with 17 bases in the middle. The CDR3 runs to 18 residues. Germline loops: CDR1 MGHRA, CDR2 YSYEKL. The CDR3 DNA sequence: TGCGCCAGCAGCCAAGCCCTGGACAGTATTTTTGCCAAAAACATTCAGTACTTC. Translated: CASSQALDSIFAKNIQYF.

This chain's CDR3 is CASRPISGGNTGELFF. The CDR3 DNA is TGCGCCAGCAGACCCATTAGCGGGGGGAACACCGGGGAGCTGTTTTTT. The V gene is TRBV23-1, the J gene TRBJ2-2, with TRBD2 matching 9 bases. TRBV23-1 is known as an ORF, though its function is uncertain. The CDR3 covers 16 residues. J gave up 1 base and V 6 bases, and 6 bases lay outside the gene matches.

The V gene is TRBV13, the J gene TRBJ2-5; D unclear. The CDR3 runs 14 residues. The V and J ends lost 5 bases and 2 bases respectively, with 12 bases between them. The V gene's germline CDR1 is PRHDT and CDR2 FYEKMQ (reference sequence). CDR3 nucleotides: TGTGCCAGCAGCGACTTTGGTAGACAAGAGACCCAGTACTTC. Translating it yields CASSDFGRQETQYF.

The CDR3 DNA sequence: TGTGCCAGCAGCTTAGAATCCAGCTCCTACGAGCAGTACTTC. This gives the protein CASSLESSSYEQYF. The rearrangement links TRBV7-9 to TRBJ2-7; D gene unclear. The CDR3 spans 14 residues. Trimming took 1 base from V and 0 from J, leaving 7 bases between them. Germline assignment: CDR1 SEHNR and CDR2 FQNEAQ (reference sequence).

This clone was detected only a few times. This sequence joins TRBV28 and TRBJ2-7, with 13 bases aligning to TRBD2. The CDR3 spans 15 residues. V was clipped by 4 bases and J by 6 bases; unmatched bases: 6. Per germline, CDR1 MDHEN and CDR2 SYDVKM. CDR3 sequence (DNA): TGTGCCAGCAGTTCTTGGACTAGCGGGAGCAGCGAGCAGTACTTC. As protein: CASSSWTSGSSEQYF.

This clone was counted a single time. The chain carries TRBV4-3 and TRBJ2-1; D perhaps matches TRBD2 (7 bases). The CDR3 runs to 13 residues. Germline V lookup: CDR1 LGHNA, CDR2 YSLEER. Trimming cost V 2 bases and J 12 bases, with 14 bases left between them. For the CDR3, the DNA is TGCGCCAGCAGCCAATCTCTGAGGGGGGGGCAGTTCTTC. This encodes CASSQSLRGGQFF.